These 2 T cell receptor beta chains were all obtained from the same sample, sequenced in a study of Ad26.COV2.S vaccination and SARS-CoV-2 variants. TCRdb's table, derived via immunoSEQ multiplex PCR, lists solely in-frame clones and lacks some. The top ten clones hold around 2% of a sample with fewer than 400,000 clones, about 86% of them seen once. Indicated treatment: around 19 received Ad26.COV2.S at low or high dose, single or two shots; about five received placebo; per-sample allocation not given. The samples were gathered on day 63 after the first injection of vaccine or placebo. The sample in question was peripheral blood, obtained in a trial of Ad26.COV2.S vaccine versus placebo. The receptors derive from a person aged 18-60 years who received the Ad26.COV2.S COVID-19 vaccine or a placebo.

The V and J genes are TRBV7-2 and TRBJ1-1, with D hard to call. CDR1 and CDR2 (germline): SGHTA, FQGNSA. This CDR3 region has 15 residues. Deletions cut 3 bases from V and 0 bases from J, with 11 bases between. This chain's CDR3 is CASSFRGVMNTEAFF. Written as DNA, the CDR3 is TGTGCCAGCAGCTTCCGGGGAGTCATGAACACTGAAGCTTTCTTT.

The V gene is TRBV18, the J gene TRBJ1-3, with D perhaps matching TRBD1 (5 bases). Germline V gene sequence: CDR1 KGHSH, CDR2 LQKENI. The CDR3 is 17 residues long. V gave up 3 bases and J gave up 1 base, with 16 bases separating them. The CDR3 sequence: CASSPGWGRKSGNTIYF. The CDR3 nucleotides are TGTGCCAGCTCACCTGGTTGGGGACGGAAATCTGGAAACACCATATATTTT.